Listed below are T cell receptor beta chains from one sample, sequenced in a study of T cells in Graves' hyperthyroidism and ophthalmopathy. TCRdb re-called the multiplex PCR reads with MiXCR, one entry per CDR3 protein. This table holds more than 550,000 distinct CDR3 sequences, 45% found once. Sequenced material: peripheral blood or thyroid tissue (not recorded which). These receptors were collected from an adult man with Graves' disease, either hyperthyroidism or ophthalmopathy (not recorded which). Each CDR3 is given with its conserved first and last residue. The D gene is left open where the match is weak. Clone size is stated in some rows and not others, as once, few, many or a class when expanded.

TRBJ1-1 few TRBV20-1 TRBD1 CSAPPRTGRETEAFF TGCAGTGCCCCCCCCCGGACAGGCCGGGAGACTGAAGCTTTCTTT
TRBJ1-1 few TRBV19 - CASSTGLGAFF TGTGCCAGTAGTACCGGGTTGGGAGCTTTCTTT
TRBJ1-2 - TRBV27 TRBD1 CASSLARGGYYGYTF TGTGCCAGCAGTTTAGCCAGGGGGGGCTACTATGGCTACACCTTC
TRBJ1-1 - TRBV20-1 - CSARRGSGSTEAFF TGCAGTGCCCGAAGGGGGTCTGGGAGCACTGAAGCTTTCTTT
TRBJ2-7 once TRBV2 - CASSESPWVFEQYF TGTGCCAGCAGCGAGAGCCCCTGGGTGTTCGAGCAGTACTTC
TRBJ2-6 - TRBV3-1 TRBD2 CASSPRGLAGSGANVLTF TGTGCCAGCAGCCCGAGGGGACTAGCGGGCTCTGGGGCCAACGTCCTGACTTTC
TRBJ1-3 - TRBV29-1 TRBD1 CSGTRGHNTIYF TGCAGCGGAACCAGGGGGCATAACACCATATATTTT
TRBJ1-2 few TRBV7-2 TRBD1 CASRGTGAGYTF TGTGCCAGCAGAGGGACAGGGGCTGGCTACACCTTC
TRBJ2-7 - TRBV7-9 - CASSLGQGGNYEQYF TGTGCCAGCAGCTTAGGCCAGGGGGGAAACTACGAGCAGTACTTC
TRBJ1-2 many TRBV29-1 TRBD1 CSVGIFGTANYGYTF TGCAGCGTTGGGATCTTCGGGACAGCTAACTATGGCTACACCTTC
TRBJ1-6 - TRBV7-2 - CTSNLSSPLHF TGTACCAGCAACTTATCGTCGCCCCTCCACTTT
TRBJ1-1 few TRBV19 - CASETASNTEAFF TGTGCCAGCGAGACAGCATCGAACACTGAAGCTTTCTTT
TRBJ1-2 few TRBV2 - CAGKGPNYGYTF TGTGCCGGCAAGGGTCCTAACTATGGCTACACCTTC
TRBJ1-2 - TRBV14 TRBD1 CASSHWDRGLHNYGYTF TGTGCCAGCAGCCACTGGGACAGGGGGCTCCATAACTATGGCTACACCTTC
TRBJ2-7 - TRBV7-2 TRBD2 CASSLALGLEGHEQYF TGTGCCAGCAGCTTAGCTCTAGGACTAGAGGGCCACGAGCAGTACTTC
TRBJ2-7 - TRBV24-1 - CATRDRYF TGTGCCACCAGGGACAGGTACTTC
TRBJ2-7 few TRBV7-2 TRBD1 CASSLTGQVTYEQYF TGTGCCAGCAGTTTGACGGGACAGGTAACATACGAGCAGTACTTC
TRBJ2-7 - TRBV20-1 - CSATPGRGPYEQYF TGCAGTGCTACACCGGGACGGGGGCCCTACGAGCAGTACTTC
TRBJ1-5 - TRBV20-1 - CSARDQFGQNSNQPQHF TGCAGTGCTAGAGATCAGTTCGGGCAGAATAGCAATCAGCCCCAGCATTTT
TRBJ1-4 - TRBV20-1 - CSATADLENEKLFF TGCAGTGCCACAGCGGACCTGGAGAATGAAAAACTGTTTTTT
TRBJ1-2 - TRBV20-1 TRBD1 CSVRDRDYGYTF TGCAGTGTCCGGGACAGGGACTATGGCTACACCTTC
TRBJ1-3 - TRBV7-3 - CASSQPKGAGNTVYF TGTGCCAGCAGCCAACCTAAGGGTGCGGGAAACACCGTATATTTT
TRBJ1-4 - TRBV6-4 TRBD1 CASSDARQGNEKLFF TGTGCCAGCAGTGACGCCCGACAGGGGAATGAAAAACTGTTTTTT
TRBJ1-3 many TRBV2 - CASRRTANGNTIYF TGTGCCAGCCGCAGGACAGCTAATGGAAACACCATATATTTT
TRBJ1-1 - TRBV20-1 TRBD1 CSARAPGTGEAFF TGCAGTGCTAGAGCCCCCGGGACAGGTGAAGCTTTCTTT
TRBJ1-2 - TRBV12-3/TRBV12-4 - CASSLQTVYGYTF TGTGCCAGCAGTTTACAGACAGTTTATGGCTACACCTTC
TRBJ2-2 few TRBV7-8 TRBD2 CASSLTSGGIANTGELFF TGTGCCAGCAGCTTGACTAGCGGGGGGATCGCGAACACCGGGGAGCTGTTTTTT
TRBJ2-2 few TRBV24-1 TRBD1 CATSDFRGYDTGELFF TGTGCCACCAGTGATTTCAGGGGGTACGACACCGGGGAGCTGTTTTTT
TRBJ1-6 few TRBV20-1 TRBD1 CSASRGQDSPLHF TGCAGTGCTAGCAGGGGGCAGGATTCACCCCTCCACTTT